One sample yielded the 11 T cell receptor beta chains listed below, sequenced in a study of blood T cell repertoires in COVID-19. Sequenced by immunoSEQ multiplex PCR; TCRdb stores in-frame clones only, minus some. Of 100,000 to 150,000 clones in the sample, over 75% were seen once. The source material was peripheral blood. Receptor source: a man between 65 and 80 years old with active COVID-19.

This chain links TRBV25-1 with TRBJ2-2; a possible D gene is TRBD1 (5 bases). V lost 5 bases, J lost 1 base, and 11 bases lay in between. The length of the CDR3 is 15 residues. The germline V gene encodes CDR1 MGHDK and CDR2 SYGVNS. CDR3 region: CASSSVRENTGELFF. The CDR3 DNA is TGTGCCAGCAGTTCCGTCAGGGAGAACACCGGGGAGCTGTTTTTT.

The chain combines TRBV30 with TRBJ1-5; the match to TRBD1 covers 8 bases. V trimming: 5 bases; J trimming: 2 bases; junction bases outside the gene matches: 2. Germline assignment: CDR1 GTSNPN and CDR2 SVGIG (reference sequence). This CDR3 spans 13 amino acids. CDR3 nucleotide sequence: TGTGCCTGGGGGACAGGCCGCAATCAGCCCCAGCATTTT. Amino acid sequence: CAWGTGRNQPQHF.

This clone has more than one count but fewer than ten. The genes are TRBV4-1 and TRBJ1-6; TRBD1 aligns across 9 bases. This CDR3 is built from 16 residues. Germline V CDR1 and CDR2: MGHRA, YSYEKL. J was trimmed by 7 bases and V by 4 bases; bases with no gene match: 8. In DNA form, the CDR3 reads TGCGCCAGCAGCCGTCGACAGGGGGGTCAGAATTCACCCCTCCACTTT. This encodes CASSRRQGGQNSPLHF.

The chain carries TRBV7-2 and TRBJ2-7, with 9 bases identical to TRBD1. This CDR3 is 13 amino acids long. From germline, CDR1 is SGHTA and CDR2 FQGNSA. The V and J ends lost 6 bases and 2 bases, in that order; junction bases with no gene match: 2. DNA of the CDR3: TGTGCCAGCAGTAGACAGGGGGCCTACGAGCAGTACTTC. Translated, it gives CASSRQGAYEQYF.

V is TRBV19 and J is TRBJ2-7; TRBD1 agrees at 9 bases. There are 14 residues in the CDR3. The J segment lost 7 bases and the V segment lost 8 bases, leaving 12 bases of the junction unmatched. CDR1 and CDR2 from the germline V gene are LNHDA and SQIVND (reference sequence). CDR3 residues: CASRKNRGPGEQYF. As DNA, the CDR3 is TGTGCCAGTCGGAAAAACAGGGGGCCGGGTGAGCAGTACTTC.

The chain uses TRBV7-3 and TRBJ1-2; D remains unclear. Germline CDR1 reads SGHTA; CDR2 reads FQGTGA. This CDR3 has 15 residues. Between the trimmed V and J ends, which lost 5 bases and 1 base, there was a span of 14 bases. CDR3 in DNA: TGTGCCAGCAGCCCCGCGGGAAGCAGTAACTATGGCTACACCTTC. It codes for CASSPAGSSNYGYTF.

The CDR3 DNA reads as TGCGCCAGCAGCTTGGGGGACAGCGGCTATGGCTACACCTTC. This gives the protein CASSLGDSGYGYTF. V gene TRBV5-1 combines with J gene TRBJ1-2; TRBD1 matches 7 bases. Looked up from germline, CDR1 is SGHRS and CDR2 is YFSETQ. V shed 0 bases and J 4 bases; nucleotides not matched to a gene: 3. This CDR3 contains 14 residues.

The gene calls are TRBV18 and TRBJ2-2; D is unclear. V was pared by 3 bases and J by 0 bases, with 5 bases between. This CDR3 has 14 amino acids. CDR1 KGHSH and CDR2 LQKENI come from the germline V gene. DNA of the CDR3: TGTGCCAGCTCACCCCCTACGAACACCGGGGAGCTGTTTTTT. This gives the protein CASSPPTNTGELFF.

The J gene is TRBJ2-3, the V gene TRBV9; 12 bases match TRBD2. V was pared by 1 base and J by 8 bases, with 11 bases of the junction left unmatched. CDR3 length equals 17 residues. The germline gives CDR1 SGDLS, CDR2 YYNGEE. The CDR3 nucleotides are TGTGCCAGCAGCGTAAACGTAGGGGAACTAGCGGGGGGTACGCAGTATTTT. It specifies CASSVNVGELAGGTQYF.

The V call is TRBV9, the J call TRBJ1-3, with 8 bases that match TRBD1. Trimming took 4 bases from V and 0 from J; bases not matched to a gene: 9. Germline V gene data show CDR1 as SGDLS and CDR2 as YYNGEE. The CDR3 is made up of 17 amino acids. CDR3 nucleotides: TGTGCCAGCAGCCCCCTGGACAGGGCCCTCTCTGGAAACACCATATATTTT. Protein: CASSPLDRALSGNTIYF.

This rearrangement joins TRBV7-2 to TRBJ2-5; 8 positions match TRBD2. Trimming at V came to 1 base and at J to 4 bases, leaving 5 bases not matched to a gene. CDR1 and CDR2 (germline): SGHTA, FQGNSA. This CDR3 is 15 amino acids long. The CDR3 coding sequence is TGTGCCAGCAGCTTAGTGGCTAGCGGGCGAGAGACCCAGTACTTC. It specifies CASSLVASGRETQYF.